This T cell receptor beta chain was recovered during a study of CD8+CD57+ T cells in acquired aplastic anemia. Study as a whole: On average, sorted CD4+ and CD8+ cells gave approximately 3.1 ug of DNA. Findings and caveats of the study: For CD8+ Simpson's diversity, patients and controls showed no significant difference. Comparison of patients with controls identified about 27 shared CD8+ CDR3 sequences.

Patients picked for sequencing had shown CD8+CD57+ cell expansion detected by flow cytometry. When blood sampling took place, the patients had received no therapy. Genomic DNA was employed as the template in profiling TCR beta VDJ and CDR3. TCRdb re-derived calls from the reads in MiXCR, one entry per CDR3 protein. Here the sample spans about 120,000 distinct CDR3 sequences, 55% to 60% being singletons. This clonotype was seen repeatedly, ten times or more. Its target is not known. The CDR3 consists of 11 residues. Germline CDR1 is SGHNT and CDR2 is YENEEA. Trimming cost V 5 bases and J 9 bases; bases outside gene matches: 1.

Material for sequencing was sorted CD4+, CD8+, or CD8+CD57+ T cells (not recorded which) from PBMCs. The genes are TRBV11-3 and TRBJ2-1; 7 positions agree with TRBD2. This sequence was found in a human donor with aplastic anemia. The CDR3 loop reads CASSGGGEQFF. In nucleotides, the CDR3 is TGTGCCAGCAGCGGGGGGGGTGAGCAGTTCTTC.